These 29 T cell receptor beta chains share one sample of origin, sequenced in a study of cytomegalovirus exposure and HLA in healthy donors (dated by TCRdb to 2015 to 2018). Receptors were amplified or captured by the immunoSEQ multiplex PCR assay. Entries here come from immuneACCESS through TCRdb and include only in-frame sequences with V and J called. Some clones fail to appear in such tables; in the studies checked, an unresolved V gene covers under half of the shortfall, and the cause of the remainder is unknown. For this sample the table gives 100,000 or so clones, of which 85% were detected only once. 20% to 25% of the sample belongs to the ten largest clones. Sequenced input: PBMCs. The receptors come from a man between 18 and 29 years old in good health and CMV-seropositive.

The CDR3 is CASRDGQGDYGDTQYF. CDR3 DNA: TGTGCCAGCAGAGATGGACAGGGGGATTATGGGGATACGCAGTATTTT. V usage is TRBV7-8 and J usage is TRBJ2-3; 10 bases match TRBD1. V shed 6 bases, J shed 6 bases, and the junction held 12 bases outside the gene matches. The CDR3 length is 16 residues. Germline-derived CDR1 and CDR2 are SGHVS and FQNEAQ.

The chain uses TRBV7-8 and TRBJ2-5, with D maybe TRBD2 (5 bases). V lost 3 bases and J 2 bases, leaving 16 bases between the germline ends. Looked up from germline, CDR1 is SGHVS and CDR2 is FQNEAQ. The CDR3 has 16 residues. The CDR3 loop is CASSFAGRLLQETQYF. The CDR3 nucleotides read TGTGCCAGCAGCTTCGCGGGTAGACTTTTACAAGAGACCCAGTACTTC.

The gene calls are TRBV6-6 and TRBJ1-1; D might be TRBD1 (6 bases). Trimming cost V 2 bases and J 6 bases, with 13 bases left between them. The CDR3 loop spans 14 amino acids. Germline V gene lookup returns CDR1 MNHNY and CDR2 SVGAGI (reference sequence). In nucleotides, the CDR3 is TGTGCCAGCAGTTACGGGACAACTTCCGCTGAAGCTTTCTTT. Its protein is CASSYGTTSAEAFF.

On this clone itself: One end of the junction varies from germline; a read error may be responsible. The chain uses TRBV5-6 and TRBJ1-5; D possibly corresponds to TRBD1 (5 bases). This CDR3 spans 15 amino acids. The V gene's germline CDR1 is SGHDT and CDR2 YYEEEE. This chain's CDR3 is CASSLGAGLDQPQHF. The CDR3 DNA sequence: TGTGCCAGCAGTTTGGGAGCGGGGCTCGATCAGCCCCAGCATTTT.

The chain recombines TRBV9 with TRBJ1-1, with 8 bases fitting TRBD1. J gave up 1 base and V 4 bases, and 3 bases lay outside the gene matches. This CDR3 region has 14 residues. Looked up from germline, CDR1 is SGDLS and CDR2 is YYNGEE. For the CDR3, the DNA is TGTGCCAGCAGCTCACAGGGGGGGAACACTGAAGCTTTCTTT. As protein: CASSSQGGNTEAFF.

The chain uses TRBV30 and TRBJ1-5; 7 bases agree with TRBD1. There are 13 residues in the CDR3. From germline, CDR1 is GTSNPN and CDR2 SVGIG (reference sequence). J gave up 6 bases and V 1 base, and 3 bases lay outside the gene matches. The CDR3 region is CAWSGQGAQPQHF. CDR3 DNA sequence: TGTGCCTGGAGTGGACAGGGAGCTCAGCCCCAGCATTTT.

The gene calls are TRBV7-9 and TRBJ2-7; D is unresolved. Looked up from germline, CDR1 is SEHNR and CDR2 is FQNEAQ (reference sequence). This CDR3 has 12 amino acids. Between the trimmed V and J ends, which lost 5 bases and 6 bases, there was a span of 11 bases. The CDR3: CASSPDYGEQYF. Here the CDR3 DNA reads TGTGCCAGCAGCCCCGATTACGGCGAGCAGTACTTC.

J is TRBJ2-7 and V is TRBV6-1, with TRBD1 identical over 7 bases. The ends lost 7 bases at V and 1 base at J; junction bases unmatched: 7. This CDR3 is 14 amino acids long. The germline CDR1 and CDR2 sequences are MNHNS and SASEGT. The DNA for the CDR3 is TGTGCCAGCACCGAGACAGGGAGATCCTACGAGCAGTACGTC. Its protein product is CASTETGRSYEQYV.

The chain joins TRBV27 to TRBJ1-2, with 9 bases fitting TRBD1. Germline V CDR1 and CDR2: MNHEY, SMNVEV (reference sequence). This CDR3 spans 14 amino acids. Germline trimming cut 5 bases from V and 3 bases from J; bases unmatched to any gene: 4. The CDR3 is CASSQRTGDYGYTF. The CDR3 nucleotides are TGTGCCAGCAGTCAAAGGACAGGGGACTATGGCTACACCTTC.

This clone was detected a few times. This chain joins TRBV28 and TRBJ2-7; 7 nucleotides match TRBD1. The junction had 6 bases not matched to a gene; V was cut back by 5 bases and J by 2 bases. CDR3 length equals 14 residues. Per the germline V gene, CDR1 is MDHEN and CDR2 is SYDVKM. CDR3 sequence: CASSETGLAYEQYV. Written as DNA, the CDR3 is TGTGCCAGCAGTGAGACAGGGTTGGCCTACGAGCAGTACGTC.

The chain uses TRBV11-2 and TRBJ2-1, with TRBD2 matching over 9 bases. After removal of 2 bases from V and 0 bases from J, the junction contained 2 bases not matched to a gene. CDR1 and CDR2 from the germline V gene are SGHAT and FQNNGV. CDR3 length: 16 residues. The CDR3 sequence: CASSLFSGSSYNEQFF. The CDR3 region has the DNA TGTGCCAGCAGCTTATTTAGCGGGAGCTCCTACAATGAGCAGTTCTTC.

This clone is a singleton in its sample. The genes are TRBV2 and TRBJ1-5; D possibly corresponds to TRBD1 (5 bases). The germline gives CDR1 SNHLY, CDR2 FYNNEI. The CDR3 length is 14 residues. V lost 6 bases and J lost 5, with 14 bases in between. The CDR3 here is CASRVGRSDQPQHF. The CDR3 DNA sequence: TGTGCCAGCAGGGTGGGGCGGTCCGATCAGCCCCAGCATTTT. Full variable domain (remainder filled in from reference TRBV2 and TRBJ1-5): EPEVTQTPSHQVTQMGQEVILRCVPISNHLYFYWYRQILGQKVEFLVSFYNNEISEKSEIFDDQFSVERPDGSNFTLKIRSTKLEDSAMYFCASRVGRSDQPQHFGDGTRLSIL.

A single count supports this clone. The V and J genes are TRBV6-5 and TRBJ2-1, with 8 bases fitting TRBD1. The CDR3 length is 15 residues. V trimming: 5 bases; J trimming: 7 bases; junction bases outside the gene matches: 10. Germline V gene sequence: CDR1 MNHEY, CDR2 SVGAGI. The CDR3 DNA reads as TGTGCCAGCAGTCACGGGACAGGATATACAAATGAGCAGTTCTTC. Protein sequence: CASSHGTGYTNEQFF.

The chain recombines TRBV28 with TRBJ2-1; 10 bases match TRBD2. J was trimmed by 8 bases and V by 5 bases; bases with no gene match: 9. The germline V gene encodes CDR1 MDHEN and CDR2 SYDVKM. The CDR3 covers 15 residues. This CDR3 reads CASSPPGLATHEQFF. The CDR3 DNA sequence: TGTGCCAGCAGTCCTCCGGGACTAGCGACCCATGAGCAGTTCTTC.

The chain uses TRBV6-1 and TRBJ1-5, with a tentative D call TRBD1 (5 bases). Between the trimmed V and J ends, which lost 2 bases and 1 base, there was a span of 33 bases. The CDR3 loop spans 23 amino acids. Germline V CDR1 and CDR2: MNHNS, SASEGT. Written as DNA, the CDR3 is TGTGCCAGCAGTGAATTTAGCTGGGGTTTAGAGCCCCCGACAGCCTTGAGCAATCAGCCCCAGCATTTT. Its protein is CASSEFSWGLEPPTALSNQPQHF.

The chain is built from TRBV28 and TRBJ1-1, with no clear D. Trimming removed 1 base from V and 3 bases from J, with 9 bases in between. The germline V gene has CDR1 MDHEN and CDR2 SYDVKM. The CDR3 extends over 14 amino acids. CDR3 region: CASSLSQADTEAFF. CDR3 bases: TGTGCCAGCAGTTTATCTCAGGCCGACACTGAAGCTTTCTTT. The full variable domain, completed using reference TRBV28 and TRBJ1-1, is DVKVTQSSRYLVKRTGEKVFLECVQDMDHENMFWYRQDPGLGLRLIYFSYDVKMKEKGDIPEGYSVSREKKERFSLILESASTNQTSMYLCASSLSQADTEAFFGQGTRLTVV.

This clone has only a few counts. The chain links TRBV6-1 to TRBJ1-4; TRBD1 matches 7 bases. Germline loops: CDR1 MNHNS, CDR2 SASEGT. V dropped 1 base and J dropped 7; count of bases not matched to a gene: 0. CDR3 length: 13 amino acids. CDR3 in DNA: TGTGCCAGCAGTGAAGGACAGGGTGAAAAACTGTTTTTT. It is translated as CASSEGQGEKLFF.

The chain uses TRBV5-1 and TRBJ2-3; no definite D call. CDR3 length: 13 amino acids. Germline loops: CDR1 SGHRS, CDR2 YFSETQ. Trimming pared 4 bases from V and 0 bases from J, leaving 6 bases between. CDR3 sequence (DNA): TGCGCCAGCAGCACAGCTAGCACAGATACGCAGTATTTT. This encodes CASSTASTDTQYF.

The V call is TRBV18, the J call TRBJ2-1; 7 bases map to TRBD2. CDR3 length: 16 amino acids. V lost 3 bases, J lost 6 bases, and 11 bases stayed unmatched. Germline V gene data show CDR1 as KGHSH and CDR2 as LQKENI. In DNA, the CDR3 is TGTGCCAGCTCACCCGCTTTGGCGGGAGTTTCCAATGAGCAGTTCTTC. Translation: CASSPALAGVSNEQFF.

V and J are TRBV11-2 and TRBJ2-5; D might be TRBD1 (6 bases). This CDR3 has 15 residues. Germline CDR1 is SGHAT and CDR2 is FQNNGV. With 4 bases removed from V and 5 bases from J, the gap between germline ends came to 17 bases. The DNA for the CDR3 is TGTGCCAGCAGCTCGAATAAGACAGGCCGTGAGACCCAGTACTTC. Translating gives CASSSNKTGRETQYF.

The DNA of the CDR3 is TGCGCCAGCAGCGTCAACACAGGGGGTTTTACTGAAGCTTTCTTT. Protein sequence: CASSVNTGGFTEAFF. The chain carries TRBV5-1 and TRBJ1-1; 8 bases agree with TRBD1. The germline V gene encodes CDR1 SGHRS and CDR2 YFSETQ. V trimming: 4 bases; J trimming: 5 bases; junction bases outside the gene matches: 10. This CDR3 contains 15 residues.

The chain combines TRBV10-2 with TRBJ2-5; the D gene is possibly TRBD2 (6 bases). Germline assignment: CDR1 WSHSY and CDR2 SAAADI. There are 15 residues in the CDR3. With 6 bases removed from V and 4 bases from J, the gap between germline ends came to 18 bases. The CDR3 region has the DNA TGCGCCAGCAGCTCGGGACTCCCGGTGGGAGAGACCCAGTACTTC. Protein sequence: CASSSGLPVGETQYF.

V and J are TRBV5-1 and TRBJ1-1; 7 positions agree with TRBD1. The CDR3 has 14 residues. Germline values: CDR1 SGHRS, CDR2 YFSETQ. V shed 3 bases, J shed 0 bases, and the junction held 2 bases outside the gene matches. CDR3 amino acids: CASSYRGMNTEAFF. CDR3 coding DNA: TGCGCCAGCAGCTACAGGGGCATGAACACTGAAGCTTTCTTT.

The chain links TRBV19 to TRBJ1-2, with D perhaps TRBD1 (6 bases). This CDR3 region has 15 residues. Per germline, CDR1 LNHDA and CDR2 SQIVND (reference sequence). Trimming shortened V by 5 bases and J by 4 bases, and 17 bases separated the two germline ends. CDR3 amino acids: CASSPGVIPSYGYTF. CDR3 nucleotide sequence: TGTGCCAGTAGTCCAGGGGTTATTCCAAGCTATGGCTACACCTTC.

The CDR3 protein is CASSWGQLNTEAFF. The CDR3 nucleotides are TGTGCCAGTAGTTGGGGACAGTTGAACACTGAAGCTTTCTTT. The chain couples TRBV19 to TRBJ1-1; 7 bases agree with TRBD1. J gave up 0 bases and V 5 bases, and 3 bases lay outside the gene matches. The CDR3 covers 14 residues. Germline V gives CDR1 LNHDA, CDR2 SQIVND (reference sequence).

The table lists this clone with a few counts. The V and J genes are TRBV28 and TRBJ1-2; D is possibly TRBD1 (5 bases). This CDR3 spans 16 amino acids. Germline CDR1 and CDR2: MDHEN and SYDVKM. Trimming removed 3 bases from V and 1 base from J, with 15 bases in between. CDR3: CASSLGNRKVNYGYTF. CDR3 DNA: TGTGCCAGCAGTTTGGGAAACAGGAAGGTTAACTATGGCTACACCTTC.

This clone was seen only a few times. This rearrangement joins TRBV7-8 to TRBJ2-7; weak D call: TRBD1 (5 bases). V was pared by 1 base and J by 9 bases, with 10 bases between. Germline-derived CDR1 and CDR2 are SGHVS and FQNEAQ. The CDR3 extends over 12 amino acids. This chain's CDR3 is CASSLEGFGQYF. Here the CDR3 DNA reads TGTGCCAGCAGCTTAGAGGGGTTCGGGCAGTACTTC.

CDR3 sequence: CASTSSVRVYNEQFF. Written as DNA, the CDR3 is TGTGCCAGCACCAGCTCAGTGCGGGTATACAATGAGCAGTTCTTC. The chain links TRBV27 to TRBJ2-1; D is possibly TRBD2 (5 bases). The CDR3 covers 15 residues. V was clipped by 7 bases and J by 4 bases, with 17 bases between them. CDR1 is MNHEY, CDR2 SMNVEV, per germline (reference sequence).

This sequence joins TRBV9 and TRBJ1-4, with D hard to call. CDR3 length: 14 residues. The V gene lost 4 bases and the J gene lost 6 bases, with 13 bases spanning the gap. The germline CDR1 and CDR2 sequences are SGDLS and YYNGEE. DNA of the CDR3: TGTGCCAGCAGCTTTCGTATGTCGGATGAAAAACTGTTTTTT. Protein product: CASSFRMSDEKLFF. The full variable domain, rest sourced from reference TRBV9 and TRBJ1-4, is DSGVTQTPKHLITATGQRVTLRCSPRSGDLSVYWYQQSLDQGLQFLIQYYNGEERAKGNILERFSAQQFPDLHSELNLSSLELGDSALYFCASSFRMSDEKLFFGSGTQLSVL.